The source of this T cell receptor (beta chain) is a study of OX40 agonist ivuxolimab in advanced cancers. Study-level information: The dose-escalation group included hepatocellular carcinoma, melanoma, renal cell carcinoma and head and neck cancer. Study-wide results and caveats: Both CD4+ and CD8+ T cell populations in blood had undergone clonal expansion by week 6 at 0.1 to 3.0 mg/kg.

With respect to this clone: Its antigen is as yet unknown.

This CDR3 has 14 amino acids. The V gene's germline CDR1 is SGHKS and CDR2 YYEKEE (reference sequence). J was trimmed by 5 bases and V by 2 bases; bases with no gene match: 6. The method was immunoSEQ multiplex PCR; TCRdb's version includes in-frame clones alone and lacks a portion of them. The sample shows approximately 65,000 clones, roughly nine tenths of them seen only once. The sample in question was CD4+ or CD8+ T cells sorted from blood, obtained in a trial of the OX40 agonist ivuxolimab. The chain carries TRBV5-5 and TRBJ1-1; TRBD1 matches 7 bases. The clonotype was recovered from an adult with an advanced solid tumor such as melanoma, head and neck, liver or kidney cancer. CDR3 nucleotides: TGTGCCAGCAGCTTTAGACAGGGAGGGACTGAAGCTTTCTTT. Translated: CASSFRQGGTEAFF.